This T cell receptor (beta chain) is from a study of shared clonotypes between healthy human individuals. The CDR3 is 15 residues long. The ends were cut back, 4 bases at V and 12 bases at J, with 25 bases in the middle. The V gene's germline CDR1 is GTSNPN and CDR2 SVGIG (reference sequence). TCRdb keeps only in-frame clones here, not all; method: immunoSEQ multiplex PCR. The table records around 720,000 clones, roughly 72% of them present only once. A single count supports this clone. The receptor was derived from a woman in her 30s in good health. This chain connects TRBV30 to TRBJ2-1, with TRBD1 as a possible D gene (6 bases). Sequencing used memory CD4+ T cells sorted from blood. The subset was: CD45RA-negative fraction. The CDR3 here is CAWITFPLAVGGQFF. The DNA for the CDR3 is TGTGCCTGGATAACTTTTCCGCTAGCAGTAGGGGGGCAGTTCTTC. Together with reference TRBV30 and TRBJ2-1, the CDR3 gives the full variable domain: SQTIHQWPATLVQPVGSPLSLECTVEGTSNPNLYWYRQAAGRGLQLLFYSVGIGQISSEVPQNLSASRPQDRQFILSSKKLLLSDSGFYLCAWITFPLAVGGQFFGPGTRLTVL.